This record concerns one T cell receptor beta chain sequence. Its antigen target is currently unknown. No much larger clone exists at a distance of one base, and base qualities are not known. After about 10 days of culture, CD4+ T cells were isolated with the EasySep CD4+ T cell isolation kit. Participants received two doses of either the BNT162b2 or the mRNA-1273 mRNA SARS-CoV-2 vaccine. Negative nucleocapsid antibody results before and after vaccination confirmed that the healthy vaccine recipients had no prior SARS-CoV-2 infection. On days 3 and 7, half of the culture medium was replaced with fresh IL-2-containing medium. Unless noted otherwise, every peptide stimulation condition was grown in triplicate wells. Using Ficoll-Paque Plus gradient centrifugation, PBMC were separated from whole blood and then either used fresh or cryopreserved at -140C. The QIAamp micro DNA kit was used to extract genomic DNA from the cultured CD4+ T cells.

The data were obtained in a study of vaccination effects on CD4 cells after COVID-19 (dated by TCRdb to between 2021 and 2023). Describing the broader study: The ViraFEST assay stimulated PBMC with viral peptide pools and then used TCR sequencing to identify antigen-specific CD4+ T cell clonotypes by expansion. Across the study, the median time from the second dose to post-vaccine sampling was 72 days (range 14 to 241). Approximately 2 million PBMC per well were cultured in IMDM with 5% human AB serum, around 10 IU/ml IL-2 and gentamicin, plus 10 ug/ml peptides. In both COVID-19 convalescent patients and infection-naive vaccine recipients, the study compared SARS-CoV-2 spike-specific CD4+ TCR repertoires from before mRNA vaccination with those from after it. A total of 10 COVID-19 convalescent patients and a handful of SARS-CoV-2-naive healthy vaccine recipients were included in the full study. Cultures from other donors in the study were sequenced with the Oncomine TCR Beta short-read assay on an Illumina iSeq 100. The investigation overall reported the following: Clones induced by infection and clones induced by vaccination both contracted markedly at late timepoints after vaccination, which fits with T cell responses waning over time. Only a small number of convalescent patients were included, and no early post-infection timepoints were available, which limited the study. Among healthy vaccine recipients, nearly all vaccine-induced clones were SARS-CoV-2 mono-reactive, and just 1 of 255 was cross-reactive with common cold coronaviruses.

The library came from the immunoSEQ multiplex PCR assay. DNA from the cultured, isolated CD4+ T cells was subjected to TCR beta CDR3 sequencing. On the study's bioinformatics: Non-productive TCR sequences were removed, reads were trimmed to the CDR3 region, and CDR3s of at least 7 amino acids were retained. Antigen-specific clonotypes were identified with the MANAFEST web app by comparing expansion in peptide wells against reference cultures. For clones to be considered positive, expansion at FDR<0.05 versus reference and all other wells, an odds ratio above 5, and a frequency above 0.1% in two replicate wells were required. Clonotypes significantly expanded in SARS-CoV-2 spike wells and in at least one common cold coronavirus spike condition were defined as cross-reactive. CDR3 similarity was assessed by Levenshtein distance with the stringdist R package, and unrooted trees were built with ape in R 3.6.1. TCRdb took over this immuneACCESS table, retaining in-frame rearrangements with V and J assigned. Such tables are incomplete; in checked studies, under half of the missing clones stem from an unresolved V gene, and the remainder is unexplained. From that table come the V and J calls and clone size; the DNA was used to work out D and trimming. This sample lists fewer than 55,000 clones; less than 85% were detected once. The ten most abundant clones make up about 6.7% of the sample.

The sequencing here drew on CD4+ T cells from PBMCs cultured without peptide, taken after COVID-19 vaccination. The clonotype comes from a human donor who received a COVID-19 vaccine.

CDR3 region: CASSNRRGDEKLFF. The bases are TGTGCCAGCAGCAACAGGAGGGGAGATGAAAAACTGTTTTTT. This receptor chain uses TRBV11-2 and TRBJ1-4, with a weak D call of TRBD1 (5 bases match). V loses 5 bases, J loses 6 bases, and the germline ends lie 13 bases apart. The CDR3 spans 14 residues, from the cysteine through the phenylalanine. Of all the DNA, just the CDR3 is kept, 42 bases in frame from base 1. CDR1 SGHAT and CDR2 FQNNGV were looked up in the germline V gene.